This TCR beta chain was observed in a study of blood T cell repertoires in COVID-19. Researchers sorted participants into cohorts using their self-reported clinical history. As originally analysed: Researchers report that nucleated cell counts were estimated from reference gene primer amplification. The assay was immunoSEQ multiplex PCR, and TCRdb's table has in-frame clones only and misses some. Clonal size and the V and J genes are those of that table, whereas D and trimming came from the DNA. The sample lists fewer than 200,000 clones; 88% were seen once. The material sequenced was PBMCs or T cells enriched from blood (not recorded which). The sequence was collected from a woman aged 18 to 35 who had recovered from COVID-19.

The CDR3 region has the DNA TGTGCCAGCACCCCAGGGTGGATGGGCAGGGGGTCGGATGGCTACACCTTC. Amino acids: CASTPGWMGRGSDGYTF. The genes are TRBV28 and TRBJ1-2, with 7 bases aligning to TRBD1. The J segment lost 6 bases and the V segment lost 7 bases, leaving 20 bases of the junction unmatched. Germline CDR1 MDHEN, CDR2 SYDVKM. This CDR3 spans 17 amino acids.